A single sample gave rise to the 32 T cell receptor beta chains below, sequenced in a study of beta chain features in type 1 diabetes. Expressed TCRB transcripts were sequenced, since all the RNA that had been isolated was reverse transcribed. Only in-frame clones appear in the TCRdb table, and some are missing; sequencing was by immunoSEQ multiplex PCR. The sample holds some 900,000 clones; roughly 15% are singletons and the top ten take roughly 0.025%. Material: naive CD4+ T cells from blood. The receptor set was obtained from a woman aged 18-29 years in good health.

For the CDR3, the DNA is TGCGCCAGCAGCCGGATACTCGGGGCCACCTACGAGCAGTACTTC. It yields the protein CASSRILGATYEQYF. This chain connects TRBV4-3 to TRBJ2-7; tentatively, D is TRBD1 or TRBD2 (5 bases each). Germline loops: CDR1 LGHNA, CDR2 YSLEER. V was cut by 4 bases and J by 2 bases, with 15 bases left in between. CDR3 length equals 15 residues.

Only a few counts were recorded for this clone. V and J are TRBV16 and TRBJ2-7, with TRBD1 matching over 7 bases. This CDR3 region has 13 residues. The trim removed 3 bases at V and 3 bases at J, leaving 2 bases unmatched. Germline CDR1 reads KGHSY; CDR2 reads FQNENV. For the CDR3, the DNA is TGTGCCAGCAGCCAGGACAGGAGCTACGAGCAGTACTTC. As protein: CASSQDRSYEQYF.

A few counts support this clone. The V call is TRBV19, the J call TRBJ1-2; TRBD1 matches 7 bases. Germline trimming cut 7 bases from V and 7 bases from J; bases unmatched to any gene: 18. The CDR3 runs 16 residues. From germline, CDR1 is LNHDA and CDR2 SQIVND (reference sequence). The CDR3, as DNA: TGTGCCAGTAAATTGGGGACAGTACATTCTCTCGGTGGCTACACCTTC. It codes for CASKLGTVHSLGGYTF.

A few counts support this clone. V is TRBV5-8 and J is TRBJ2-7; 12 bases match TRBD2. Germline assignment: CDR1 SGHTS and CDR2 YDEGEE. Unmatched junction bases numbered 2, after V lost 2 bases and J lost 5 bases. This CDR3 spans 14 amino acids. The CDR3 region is CASSFTSGRHEQYF. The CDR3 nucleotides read TGTGCCAGCAGCTTTACTAGCGGGAGGCACGAGCAGTACTTC. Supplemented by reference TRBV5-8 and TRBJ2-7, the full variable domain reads EAGVTQSPTHLIKTRGQQATLRCSPISGHTSVYWYQQALGLGLQFLLWYDEGEERNRGNFPPRFSGRQFPNYSSELNVNALELEDSALYLCASSFTSGRHEQYFGPGTRLTVT.

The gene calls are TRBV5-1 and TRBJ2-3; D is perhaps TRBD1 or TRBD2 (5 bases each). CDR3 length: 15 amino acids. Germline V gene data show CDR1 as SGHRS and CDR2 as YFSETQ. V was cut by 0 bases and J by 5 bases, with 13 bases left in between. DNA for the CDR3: TGCGCCAGCAGCTTGGTCCTGGCGAGGGGAGATACGCAGTATTTT. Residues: CASSLVLARGDTQYF.

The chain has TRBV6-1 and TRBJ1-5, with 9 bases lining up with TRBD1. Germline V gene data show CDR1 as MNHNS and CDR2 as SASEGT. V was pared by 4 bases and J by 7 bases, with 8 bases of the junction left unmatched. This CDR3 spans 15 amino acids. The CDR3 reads CASSAQTGGWQPQHF. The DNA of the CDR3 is TGTGCCAGCAGTGCGCAGACAGGGGGTTGGCAGCCCCAGCATTTT.

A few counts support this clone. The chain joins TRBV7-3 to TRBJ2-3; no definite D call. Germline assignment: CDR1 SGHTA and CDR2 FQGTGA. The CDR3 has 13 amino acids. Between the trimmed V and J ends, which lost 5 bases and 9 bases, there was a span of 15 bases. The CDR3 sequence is CASSQTPFGTQYF. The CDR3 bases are TGTGCCAGCAGCCAAACACCCTTCGGGACGCAGTATTTT.

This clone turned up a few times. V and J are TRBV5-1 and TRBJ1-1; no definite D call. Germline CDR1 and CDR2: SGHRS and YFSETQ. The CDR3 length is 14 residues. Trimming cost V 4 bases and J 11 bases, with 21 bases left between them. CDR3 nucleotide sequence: TGCGCCAGCAGCCTTAACTCTCACGAGTATGAGGCTTTCTTT. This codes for CASSLNSHEYEAFF.

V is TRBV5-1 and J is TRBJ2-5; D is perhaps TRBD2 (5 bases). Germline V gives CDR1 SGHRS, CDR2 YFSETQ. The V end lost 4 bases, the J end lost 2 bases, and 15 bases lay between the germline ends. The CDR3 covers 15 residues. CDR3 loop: CASSPLGVVQETQYF. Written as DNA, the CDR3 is TGCGCCAGCAGCCCACTGGGAGTGGTTCAAGAGACCCAGTACTTC.

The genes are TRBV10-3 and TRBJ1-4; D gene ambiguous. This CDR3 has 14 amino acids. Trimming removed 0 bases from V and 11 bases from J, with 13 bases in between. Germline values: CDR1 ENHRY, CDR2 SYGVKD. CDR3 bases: TGTGCCATCAGTGAGTCCGGGAGGGAATGGAAACTGTTTTTT. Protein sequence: CAISESGREWKLFF.

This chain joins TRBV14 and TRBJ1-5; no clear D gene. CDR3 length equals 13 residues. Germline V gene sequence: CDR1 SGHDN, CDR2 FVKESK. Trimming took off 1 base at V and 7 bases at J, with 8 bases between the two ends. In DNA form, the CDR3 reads TGTGCCAGCAGCCAAGGAATACGGCAGCCCCAGCATTTT. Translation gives CASSQGIRQPQHF. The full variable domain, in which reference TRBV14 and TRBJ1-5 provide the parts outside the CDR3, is EAGVTQFPSHSVIEKGQTVTLRCDPISGHDNLYWYRRVMGKEIKFLLHFVKESKQDESGMPNNRFLAERTGGTYSTLKVQPAELEDSGVYFCASSQGIRQPQHFGDGTRLSIL.

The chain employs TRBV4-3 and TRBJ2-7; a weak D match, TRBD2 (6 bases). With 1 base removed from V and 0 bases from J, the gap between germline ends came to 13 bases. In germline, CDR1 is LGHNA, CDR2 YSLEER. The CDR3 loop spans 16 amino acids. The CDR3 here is CASSQAAGPSSYEQYF. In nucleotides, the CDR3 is TGCGCCAGCAGCCAAGCGGCGGGACCCAGCTCCTACGAGCAGTACTTC.

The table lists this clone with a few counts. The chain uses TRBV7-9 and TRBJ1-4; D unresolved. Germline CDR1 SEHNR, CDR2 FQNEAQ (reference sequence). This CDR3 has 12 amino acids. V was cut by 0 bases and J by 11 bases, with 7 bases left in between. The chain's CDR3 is CASSLATSKLFF. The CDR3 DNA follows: TGTGCCAGCAGCTTAGCGACTTCGAAACTGTTTTTT.

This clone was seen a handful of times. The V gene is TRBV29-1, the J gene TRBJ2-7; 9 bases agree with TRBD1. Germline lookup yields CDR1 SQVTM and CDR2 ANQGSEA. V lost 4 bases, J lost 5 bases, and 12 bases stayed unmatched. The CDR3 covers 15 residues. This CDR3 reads CSVAPRGQGYHEQYF. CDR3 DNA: TGCAGCGTTGCACCCCGCGGACAGGGGTACCACGAGCAGTACTTC.

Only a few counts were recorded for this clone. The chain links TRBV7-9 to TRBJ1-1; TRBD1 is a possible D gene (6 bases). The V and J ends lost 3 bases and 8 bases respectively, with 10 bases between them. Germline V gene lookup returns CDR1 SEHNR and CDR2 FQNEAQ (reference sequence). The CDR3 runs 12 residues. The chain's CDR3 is CASSFIGQEAFF. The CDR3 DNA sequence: TGTGCCAGCAGCTTCATCGGACAGGAAGCTTTCTTT.

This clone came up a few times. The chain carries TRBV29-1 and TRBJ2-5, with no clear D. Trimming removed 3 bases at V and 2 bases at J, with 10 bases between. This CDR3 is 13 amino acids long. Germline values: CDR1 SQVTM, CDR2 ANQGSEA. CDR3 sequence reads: CSVDLATQETQYF. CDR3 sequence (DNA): TGCAGCGTTGACCTCGCCACACAAGAGACCCAGTACTTC.

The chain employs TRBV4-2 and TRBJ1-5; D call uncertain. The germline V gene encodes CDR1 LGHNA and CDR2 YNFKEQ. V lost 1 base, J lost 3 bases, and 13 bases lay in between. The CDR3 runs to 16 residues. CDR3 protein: CASSQVAAANNQPQHF. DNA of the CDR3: TGTGCCAGCAGCCAAGTGGCGGCAGCAAACAATCAGCCCCAGCATTTT.

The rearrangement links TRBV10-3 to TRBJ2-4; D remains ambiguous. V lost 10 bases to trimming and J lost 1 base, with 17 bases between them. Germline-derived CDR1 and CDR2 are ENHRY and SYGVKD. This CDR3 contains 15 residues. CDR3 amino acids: CATLQDQSAKNIQYF. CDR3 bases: TGTGCCACCCTCCAGGACCAGTCGGCCAAAAACATTCAGTACTTC.

The CDR3 sequence: CASSTGQTTGDTQYF. CDR3 sequence (DNA): TGCGCCAGCAGCACAGGACAGACAACAGGGGATACGCAGTATTTT. The chain links TRBV5-1 to TRBJ2-3; possible D gene TRBD1, 6 bases. The CDR3 covers 15 residues. V shed 4 bases and J shed 6 bases, with 18 bases lying between them. Per germline, CDR1 SGHRS and CDR2 YFSETQ.

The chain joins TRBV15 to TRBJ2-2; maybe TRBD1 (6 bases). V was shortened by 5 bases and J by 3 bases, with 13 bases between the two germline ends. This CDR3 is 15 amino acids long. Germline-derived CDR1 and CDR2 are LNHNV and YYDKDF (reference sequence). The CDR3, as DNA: TGTGCCACCAGCCTAGGGGGAGTTGACACCGGGGAGCTGTTTTTT. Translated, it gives CATSLGGVDTGELFF.

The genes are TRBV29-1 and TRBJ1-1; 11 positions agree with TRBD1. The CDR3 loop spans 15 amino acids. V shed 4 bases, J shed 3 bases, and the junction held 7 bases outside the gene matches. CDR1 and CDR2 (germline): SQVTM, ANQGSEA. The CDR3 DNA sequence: TGCAGCGTTGGTTCCGGGACAGGGGGATACACTGAAGCTTTCTTT. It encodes CSVGSGTGGYTEAFF.

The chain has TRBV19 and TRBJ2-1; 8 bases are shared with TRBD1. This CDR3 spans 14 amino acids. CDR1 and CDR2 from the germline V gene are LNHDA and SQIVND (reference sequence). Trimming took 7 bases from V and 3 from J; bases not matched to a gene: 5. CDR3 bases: TGTGCCAGTAAGGTACAGGGGGACTACAATGAGCAGTTCTTC. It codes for CASKVQGDYNEQFF.

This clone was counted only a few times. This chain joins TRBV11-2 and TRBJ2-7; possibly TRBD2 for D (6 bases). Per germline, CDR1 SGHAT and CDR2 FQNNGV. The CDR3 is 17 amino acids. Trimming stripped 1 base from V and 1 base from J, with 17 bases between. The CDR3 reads CASSLGWLRDGSYEQYF. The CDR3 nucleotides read TGTGCCAGCAGCTTAGGCTGGTTGCGGGACGGTTCCTACGAGCAGTACTTC. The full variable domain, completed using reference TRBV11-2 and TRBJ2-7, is EAGVAQSPRYKIIEKRQSVAFWCNPISGHATLYWYQQILGQGPKLLIQFQNNGVVDDSQLPKDRFSAERLKGVDSTLKIQPAKLEDSAVYLCASSLGWLRDGSYEQYFGPGTRLTVT.

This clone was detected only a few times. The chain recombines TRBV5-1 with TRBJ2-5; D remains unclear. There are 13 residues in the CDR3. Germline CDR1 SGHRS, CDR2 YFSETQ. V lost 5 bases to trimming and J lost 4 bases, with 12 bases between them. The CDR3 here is CASRRDVGETQYF. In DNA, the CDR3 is TGCGCCAGCAGAAGGGATGTCGGAGAGACCCAGTACTTC.

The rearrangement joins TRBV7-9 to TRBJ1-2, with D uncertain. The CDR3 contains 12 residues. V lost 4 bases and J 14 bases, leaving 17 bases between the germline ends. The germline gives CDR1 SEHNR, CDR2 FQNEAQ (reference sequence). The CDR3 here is CASSSNYTPKTF. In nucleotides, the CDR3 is TGTGCCAGCAGCTCAAATTACACCCCAAAGACCTTC.

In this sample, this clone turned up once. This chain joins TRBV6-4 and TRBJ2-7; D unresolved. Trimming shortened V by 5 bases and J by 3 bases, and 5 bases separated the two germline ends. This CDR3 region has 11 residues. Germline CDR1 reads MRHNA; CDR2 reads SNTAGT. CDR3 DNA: TGTGCCAGCAGTCGGAGCTACGAGCAGTACTTC. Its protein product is CASSRSYEQYF.

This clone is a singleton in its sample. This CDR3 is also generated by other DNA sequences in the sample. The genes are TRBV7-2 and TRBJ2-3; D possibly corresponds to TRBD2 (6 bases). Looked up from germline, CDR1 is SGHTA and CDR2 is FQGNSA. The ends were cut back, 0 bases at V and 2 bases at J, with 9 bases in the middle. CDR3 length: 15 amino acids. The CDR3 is CASSLAAGNTDTQYF. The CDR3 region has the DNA TGTGCCAGCAGCTTAGCGGCGGGGAACACAGATACGCAGTATTTT.

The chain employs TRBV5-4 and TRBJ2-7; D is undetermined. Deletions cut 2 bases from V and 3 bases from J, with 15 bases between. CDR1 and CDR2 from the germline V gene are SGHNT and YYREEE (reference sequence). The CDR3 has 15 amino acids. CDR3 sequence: CASSFFDTRNYEQYF. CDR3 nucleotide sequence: TGTGCCAGCAGCTTCTTCGACACCCGGAACTACGAGCAGTACTTC. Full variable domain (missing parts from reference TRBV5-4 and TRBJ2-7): ETGVTQSPTHLIKTRGQQVTLRCSSQSGHNTVSWYQQALGQGPQFIFQYYREEENGRGNFPPRFSGLQFPNYSSELNVNALELDDSALYLCASSFFDTRNYEQYFGPGTRLTVT.

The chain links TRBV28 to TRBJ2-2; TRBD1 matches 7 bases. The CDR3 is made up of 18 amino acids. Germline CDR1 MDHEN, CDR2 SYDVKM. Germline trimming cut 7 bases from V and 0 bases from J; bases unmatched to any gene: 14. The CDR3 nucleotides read TGTGCCAGCACCGATATCCCGGGACAGAGTCCGAACACCGGGGAGCTGTTTTTT. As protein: CASTDIPGQSPNTGELFF.

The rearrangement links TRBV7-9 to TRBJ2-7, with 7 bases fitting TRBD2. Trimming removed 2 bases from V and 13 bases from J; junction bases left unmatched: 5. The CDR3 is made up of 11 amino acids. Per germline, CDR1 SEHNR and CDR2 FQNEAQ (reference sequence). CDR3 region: CASSLSGRTYF. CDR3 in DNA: TGTGCCAGCAGCTTATCCGGGAGGACCTACTTC.

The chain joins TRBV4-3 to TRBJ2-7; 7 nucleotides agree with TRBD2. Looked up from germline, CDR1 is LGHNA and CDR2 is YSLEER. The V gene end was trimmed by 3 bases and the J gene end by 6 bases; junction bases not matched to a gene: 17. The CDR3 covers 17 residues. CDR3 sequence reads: CASSQTFGTGGSAEQYF. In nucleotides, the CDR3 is TGCGCCAGCAGCCAGACCTTCGGGACTGGCGGGAGTGCCGAGCAGTACTTC.

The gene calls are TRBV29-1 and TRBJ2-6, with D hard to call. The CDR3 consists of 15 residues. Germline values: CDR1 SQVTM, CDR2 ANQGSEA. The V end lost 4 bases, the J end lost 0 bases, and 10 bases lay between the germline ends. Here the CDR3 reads CSVGVTASGANVLTF. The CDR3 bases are TGCAGCGTTGGGGTAACAGCCTCTGGGGCCAACGTCCTGACTTTC.